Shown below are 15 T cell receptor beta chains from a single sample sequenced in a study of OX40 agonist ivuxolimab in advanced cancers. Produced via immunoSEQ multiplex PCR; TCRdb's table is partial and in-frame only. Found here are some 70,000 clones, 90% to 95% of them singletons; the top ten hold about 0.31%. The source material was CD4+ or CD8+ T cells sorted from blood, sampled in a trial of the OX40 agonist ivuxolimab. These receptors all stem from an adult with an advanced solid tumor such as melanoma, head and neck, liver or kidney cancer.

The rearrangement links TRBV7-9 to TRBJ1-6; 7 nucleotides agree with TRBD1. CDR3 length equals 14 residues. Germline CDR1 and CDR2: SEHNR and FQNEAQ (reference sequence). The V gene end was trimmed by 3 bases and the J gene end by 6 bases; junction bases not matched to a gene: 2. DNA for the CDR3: TGTGCCAGCAGCTTTGACAGGGTTAATTCACCCCTCCACTTT. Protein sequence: CASSFDRVNSPLHF.

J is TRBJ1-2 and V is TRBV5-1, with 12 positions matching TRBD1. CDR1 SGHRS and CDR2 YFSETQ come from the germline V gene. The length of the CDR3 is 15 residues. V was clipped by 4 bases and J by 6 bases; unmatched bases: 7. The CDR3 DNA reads TGCGCCAGCAGCCGGGACAGGGGGCGCTTGAATGGCTACACCTTC. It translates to CASSRDRGRLNGYTF.

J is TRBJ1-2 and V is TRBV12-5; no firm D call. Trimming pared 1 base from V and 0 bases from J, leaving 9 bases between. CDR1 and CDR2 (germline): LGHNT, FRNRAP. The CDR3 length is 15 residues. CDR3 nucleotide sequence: TGTGCTAGTGGTTTGGACCCAGTAACTAACTATGGCTACACCTTC. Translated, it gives CASGLDPVTNYGYTF.

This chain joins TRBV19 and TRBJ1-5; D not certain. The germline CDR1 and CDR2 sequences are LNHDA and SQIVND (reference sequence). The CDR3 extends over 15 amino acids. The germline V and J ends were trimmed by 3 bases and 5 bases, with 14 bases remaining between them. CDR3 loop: CASSMVDQTHQPQHF. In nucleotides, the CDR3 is TGTGCCAGTAGTATGGTTGACCAGACCCATCAGCCCCAGCATTTT. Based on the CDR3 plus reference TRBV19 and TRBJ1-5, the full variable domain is DGGITQSPKYLFRKEGQNVTLSCEQNLNHDAMYWYRQDPGQGLRLIYYSQIVNDFQKGDIAEGYSVSREKKESFPLTVTSAQKNPTAFYLCASSMVDQTHQPQHFGDGTRLSIL.

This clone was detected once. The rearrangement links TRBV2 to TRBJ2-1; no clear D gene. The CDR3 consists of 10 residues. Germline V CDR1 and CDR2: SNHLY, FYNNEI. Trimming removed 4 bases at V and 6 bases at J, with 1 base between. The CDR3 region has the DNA TGTGCCAGCAGTGTCAATGAGCAGTTCTTC. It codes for CASSVNEQFF.

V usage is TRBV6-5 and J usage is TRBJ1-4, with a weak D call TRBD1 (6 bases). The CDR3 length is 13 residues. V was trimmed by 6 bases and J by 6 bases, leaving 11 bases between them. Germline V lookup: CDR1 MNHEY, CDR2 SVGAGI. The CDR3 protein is CASRNRVDEKLFF. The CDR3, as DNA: TGTGCCAGCAGGAACAGGGTTGATGAAAAACTGTTTTTT.

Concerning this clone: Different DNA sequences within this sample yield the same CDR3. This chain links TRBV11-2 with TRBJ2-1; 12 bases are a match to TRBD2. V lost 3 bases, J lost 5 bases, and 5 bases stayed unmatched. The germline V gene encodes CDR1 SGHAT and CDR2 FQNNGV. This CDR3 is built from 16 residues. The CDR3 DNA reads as TGTGCCAGCAGCTTTACTAGCGGGAGGACCCACAATGAGCAGTTCTTC. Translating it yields CASSFTSGRTHNEQFF.

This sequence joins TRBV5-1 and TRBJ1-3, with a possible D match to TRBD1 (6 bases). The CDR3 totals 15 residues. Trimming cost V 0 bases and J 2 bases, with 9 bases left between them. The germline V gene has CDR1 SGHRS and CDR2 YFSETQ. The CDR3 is CASSLEGDAGNTIYF. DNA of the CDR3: TGCGCCAGCAGCTTGGAGGGGGACGCTGGAAACACCATATATTTT.

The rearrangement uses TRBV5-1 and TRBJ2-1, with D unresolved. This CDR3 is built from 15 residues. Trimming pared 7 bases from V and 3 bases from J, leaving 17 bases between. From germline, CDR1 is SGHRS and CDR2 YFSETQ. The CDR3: CASRTLVSFYNEQFF. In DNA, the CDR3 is TGCGCCAGCCGAACCCTAGTAAGCTTCTACAATGAGCAGTTCTTC.

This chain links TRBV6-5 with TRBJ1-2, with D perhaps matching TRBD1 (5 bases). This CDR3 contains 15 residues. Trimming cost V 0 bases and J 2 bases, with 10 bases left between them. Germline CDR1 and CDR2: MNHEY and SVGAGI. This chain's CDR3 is CASSYSRGSNYGYTF. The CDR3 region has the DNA TGTGCCAGCAGTTACTCCCGGGGGAGCAACTATGGCTACACCTTC.

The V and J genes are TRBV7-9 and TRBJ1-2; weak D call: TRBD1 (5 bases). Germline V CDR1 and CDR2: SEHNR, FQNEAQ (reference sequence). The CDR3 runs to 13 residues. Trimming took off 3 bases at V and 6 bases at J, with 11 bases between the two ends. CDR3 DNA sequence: TGTGCCAGCAGCTTCGGTAGGGGAGATGGCTACACCTTC. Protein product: CASSFGRGDGYTF.

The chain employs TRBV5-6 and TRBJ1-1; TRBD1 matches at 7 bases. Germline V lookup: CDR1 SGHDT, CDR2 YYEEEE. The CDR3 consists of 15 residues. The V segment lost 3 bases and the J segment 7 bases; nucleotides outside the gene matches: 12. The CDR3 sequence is CASSSINLGQDEAFF. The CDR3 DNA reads TGTGCCAGCAGCTCCATAAACCTCGGACAGGATGAAGCTTTCTTT.

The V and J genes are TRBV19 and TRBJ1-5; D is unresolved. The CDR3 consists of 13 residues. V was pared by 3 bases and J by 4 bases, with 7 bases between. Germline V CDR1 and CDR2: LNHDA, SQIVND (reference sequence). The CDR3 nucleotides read TGTGCCAGTAGTATTGAGGGAAATCAGCCCCAGCATTTT. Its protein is CASSIEGNQPQHF.

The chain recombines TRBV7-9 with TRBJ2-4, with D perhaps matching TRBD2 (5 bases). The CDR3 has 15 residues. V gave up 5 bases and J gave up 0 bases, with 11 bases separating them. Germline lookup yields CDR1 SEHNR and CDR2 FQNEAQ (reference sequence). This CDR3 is CASSNPGLAKNIQYF. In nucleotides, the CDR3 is TGTGCCAGCAGCAACCCTGGACTAGCCAAAAACATTCAGTACTTC. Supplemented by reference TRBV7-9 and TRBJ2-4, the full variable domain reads DTGVSQNPRHKITKRGQNVTFRCDPISEHNRLYWYRQTLGQGPEFLTYFQNEAQLEKSRLLSDRFSAERPKGSFSTLEIQRTEQGDSAMYLCASSNPGLAKNIQYFGAGTRLSVL.

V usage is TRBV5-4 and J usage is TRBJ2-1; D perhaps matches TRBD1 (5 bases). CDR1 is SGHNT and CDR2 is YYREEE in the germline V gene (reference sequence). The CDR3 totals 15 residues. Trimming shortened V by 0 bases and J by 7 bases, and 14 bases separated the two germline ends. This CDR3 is CASSLEVARANEQFF. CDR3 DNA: TGTGCCAGCAGCTTGGAGGTTGCCAGGGCAAATGAGCAGTTCTTC.